This is a list of T cell receptor beta chains from one sample in a study of T cells after posttransplantation cyclophosphamide. Sequencing was performed with immunoSEQ multiplex PCR; in TCRdb, only in-frame clones are kept and a portion is missing. The sample lists some 64,000 clones, approximately 92% occurring once. The source material was PBMCs. All receptors derive from a woman aged 25-40 years in good health and a related stem cell transplant donor. Each CDR3 is given with its conserved first and last residue. D genes are given only for firm matches. Clone size appears in some rows only: once, few, many, or a class for an expanded clone.

size: NA; J: TRBJ1-1; D: TRBD1; V: TRBV7-9; DNA: TGTGCCAGCAGCCCAGGGGGCAGTGAAGCTTTCTTT; CDR3: CASSPGGSEAFF
size: once; J: TRBJ1-4; D: TRBD1; V: TRBV18; DNA: TGTGCCAGCTCACCCCAGGGGGGGGATGAAAAACTGTTTTTT; CDR3: CASSPQGGDEKLFF
size: NA; J: TRBJ2-3; D: NA; V: TRBV30; DNA: TGTGCCTGGAGTGTCGAATACACAGATACGCAGTATTTT; CDR3: CAWSVEYTDTQYF
size: NA; J: TRBJ2-2; D: TRBD1; V: TRBV13; DNA: TGTGCCAGCAGCTTAGTCCCAGGGACAGGGAACACCGGGGAGCTGTTTTTT; CDR3: CASSLVPGTGNTGELFF
size: NA; J: TRBJ2-1; D: TRBD1; V: TRBV4-3; DNA: TGCGCCAGCAGCCATCCCGGGACAGTTGGAGATGAGCAGTTCTTC; CDR3: CASSHPGTVGDEQFF
size: NA; J: TRBJ2-2; D: NA; V: TRBV6-6; DNA: TGTGCCAGCAGTTACTCCAACAGGGACACCGGGGAGCTGTTTTTT; CDR3: CASSYSNRDTGELFF
size: once; J: TRBJ1-6; D: NA; V: TRBV7-6; DNA: TGTGCCAGCAGCTTAAGGGCCTATAATTCACCCCTCCACTTT; CDR3: CASSLRAYNSPLHF
size: NA; J: TRBJ2-3; D: TRBD2; V: TRBV7-2; DNA: TGTGCCAGCAGCTTAGCTAGCGGGGGGCAAGATACGCAGTATTTT; CDR3: CASSLASGGQDTQYF
size: NA; J: TRBJ1-3; D: TRBD1; V: TRBV5-1; DNA: TGCGCCAGCAGCTTGGTGACAGGGACTGGAAACACCATATATTTT; CDR3: CASSLVTGTGNTIYF
size: NA; J: TRBJ2-7; D: TRBD2; V: TRBV9; DNA: TGTGCCAGCAGCGTAGCCCCGACTAGCAGCTACGAGCAGTACTTC; CDR3: CASSVAPTSSYEQYF
size: NA; J: TRBJ1-2; D: TRBD1; V: TRBV2; DNA: TGTGCCAGTAGGGGACAGGGGGACATCTATGGCTACACCTTC; CDR3: CASRGQGDIYGYTF
size: NA; J: TRBJ1-5; D: NA; V: TRBV4-3; DNA: TGCGCCAGCAGCCAAGATTGGCCCTCAGGGAGGGATCAGCCCCAGCATTTT; CDR3: CASSQDWPSGRDQPQHF
size: once; J: TRBJ2-3; D: NA; V: TRBV6-1; DNA: TGTGCCAGCAGTGAATCGGGTAGTAGCACAGATACGCAGTATTTT; CDR3: CASSESGSSTDTQYF
size: NA; J: TRBJ1-2; D: NA; V: TRBV5-5; DNA: TGTGCCAGCAGCTTGGTAGCGCCCTATGGCTACACCTTC; CDR3: CASSLVAPYGYTF
size: NA; J: TRBJ2-7; D: NA; V: TRBV4-3; DNA: TGCGCCAGCAGCCAAGACTACGGTGGAGAGCAGTACTTC; CDR3: CASSQDYGGEQYF
size: NA; J: TRBJ1-1; D: NA; V: TRBV9; DNA: TGTGCCAGCGGTCCTCCCAGGGAAGGTGACACTGAAGCTTTCTTT; CDR3: CASGPPREGDTEAFF
size: NA; J: TRBJ2-7; D: NA; V: TRBV10-3; DNA: TGTGCCATCAGTGAGCCCTTCCGGGGCTCCTACGAGCAGTACTTC; CDR3: CAISEPFRGSYEQYF
size: NA; J: TRBJ1-5; D: NA; V: TRBV21-1; DNA: TGTGCCAGCAGCAGGGGACAGGGGTACAATCAGCCCCAGCATTTT; CDR3: CASSRGQGYNQPQHF
size: NA; J: TRBJ2-4; D: NA; V: TRBV7-9; DNA: TGTGCCAGCAGCTTAGCGCTGGGGGTGGCCAAAAACATTCAGTACTTC; CDR3: CASSLALGVAKNIQYF
size: NA; J: TRBJ1-2; D: NA; V: TRBV5-8; DNA: TGTGCCAGCACCCCGGCCGGCTACACCTTC; CDR3: CASTPAGYTF
size: NA; J: TRBJ2-5; D: NA; V: TRBV4-1; DNA: TGCGCCAGCAGCCGGAGCCGCACGGGTCGGGGCCCGGCGGAGACCCAGTACTTC; CDR3: CASSRSRTGRGPAETQYF
size: few; J: TRBJ1-2; D: TRBD1; V: TRBV5-1; DNA: TGCGCCAGCAGACATACAGGGGAGGGCTATGGCTACACCTTC; CDR3: CASRHTGEGYGYTF
size: NA; J: TRBJ1-5; D: NA; V: TRBV18; DNA: TGTGCCAGCTCACCATTTGAGAGCACCGCCAGCAATCAGCCCCAGCATTTT; CDR3: CASSPFESTASNQPQHF
size: NA; J: TRBJ1-1; D: NA; V: TRBV10-2; DNA: TGCGCCAGCAGTGAGAAGGAATCCACTGAAGCTTTCTTT; CDR3: CASSEKESTEAFF
size: NA; J: TRBJ1-2; D: NA; V: TRBV6-1; DNA: TGTGCCAGCAGTGATAGTGAGACAGGCGGCTACACCTTC; CDR3: CASSDSETGGYTF
size: NA; J: TRBJ2-4; D: NA; V: TRBV21-1; DNA: TGTGCCAGCAGCAAAGCCCCTCGGACAGTGGTAGCCAAAAACATTCAGTACTTC; CDR3: CASSKAPRTVVAKNIQYF
size: NA; J: TRBJ2-1; D: TRBD1; V: TRBV10-3; DNA: TGTGCCATCAGTTCCCGGGACAGGACCGCCAATGAGCAGTTCTTC; CDR3: CAISSRDRTANEQFF
size: NA; J: TRBJ1-5; D: NA; V: TRBV7-6; DNA: TGTGCCAGCAGCTTAGCGCTGTTTTTTTGGAGCAATCAGCCCCAGCATTTT; CDR3: CASSLALFFWSNQPQHF
size: NA; J: TRBJ1-4; D: NA; V: TRBV28; DNA: TGTGCCAGCAGTCCCCTGGTGGGGAGGAATGAAAAACTGTTTTTT; CDR3: CASSPLVGRNEKLFF
size: NA; J: TRBJ2-3; D: NA; V: TRBV15; DNA: TGTGCCACCAGCAGAGATCCACCCCCCACAGATACGCAGTATTTT; CDR3: CATSRDPPPTDTQYF
size: NA; J: TRBJ1-4; D: TRBD1; V: TRBV27; DNA: TGTGCCAGTCGAAAACAGGGGGCAAATGAAAAACTGTTTTTT; CDR3: CASRKQGANEKLFF
size: medium-sized; J: TRBJ1-5; D: NA; V: TRBV27; DNA: TGTGCCAGCAGTTTTTATCCTGACAGCAATCAGCCCCAGCATTTT; CDR3: CASSFYPDSNQPQHF